The next 14 T cell receptor beta chains were all read from a single sample in a study of shared T cell receptors in the human thymus. Profiled with immunoSEQ multiplex PCR; TCRdb holds only in-frame clones, not every one. The sample yields about 730,000 clones, approximately 85% seen once. This sample also appeared in a second study, on human thymus T cells.

The sample taken for sequencing was thymocytes. The receptors were sampled from a girl less than two years old with a congenital heart defect.

The V gene is TRBV28, the J gene TRBJ2-3, with 7 positions matching TRBD2. Per germline, CDR1 MDHEN and CDR2 SYDVKM. Trimming at V came to 5 bases and at J to 1 base, leaving 6 bases not matched to a gene. CDR3 length: 15 amino acids. The CDR3 is CASSGGGSRTDTQYF. The CDR3, as DNA: TGTGCCAGCAGTGGGGGGGGGAGCCGCACAGATACGCAGTATTTT.

This clone was seen a handful of times. The chain uses TRBV4-1 and TRBJ1-1; the match to TRBD1 covers 8 bases. CDR1 and CDR2 from the germline V gene are MGHRA and YSYEKL. The CDR3 extends over 16 amino acids. With 4 bases clipped from V and 5 bases from J, the junction kept 12 bases outside the gene matches. The CDR3 protein is CASSPKPTGVGTEAFF. The CDR3 DNA sequence: TGCGCCAGCAGCCCAAAACCGACAGGGGTGGGGACTGAAGCTTTCTTT.

This chain links TRBV18 with TRBJ1-4, with a weak D call TRBD1 (6 bases). Between the trimmed V and J ends, which lost 6 bases and 8 bases, there was a span of 25 bases. Germline V gene data show CDR1 as KGHSH and CDR2 as LQKENI. This CDR3 spans 17 amino acids. CDR3 loop: CASSTQIRQVVHEKLFF. CDR3 in DNA: TGTGCCAGCTCGACCCAAATACGACAGGTCGTCCACGAAAAACTGTTTTTT.

CDR3 coding DNA: TGCAGTTTATATGGCTACACCTTC. Translation: CSLYGYTF. The V gene is TRBV20-1, the J gene TRBJ1-2; no definite D call. V lost 8 bases and J lost 5, with 3 bases in between. CDR1 and CDR2 from the germline V gene are DFQATT and SNEGSKA (reference sequence). The CDR3 sequence is 8 residues long.

The rearrangement joins TRBV7-9 to TRBJ2-6; 7 positions agree with TRBD1. There are 16 residues in the CDR3. CDR1 is SEHNR and CDR2 is FQNEAQ in the germline V gene (reference sequence). V lost 4 bases to trimming and J lost 0 bases; unmatched junction nucleotides: 3. The CDR3: CASSSHRGSGANVLTF. The CDR3 nucleotides are TGTGCCAGCAGCTCGCACAGGGGCTCTGGGGCCAACGTCCTGACTTTC.

The V call is TRBV5-4, the J call TRBJ1-2; D ambiguous. Germline V gene data show CDR1 as SGHNT and CDR2 as YYREEE (reference sequence). CDR3 length equals 15 residues. V dropped 0 bases and J dropped 1 base, with 10 bases sitting between them. CDR3 residues: CASSLGGTNNYGYTF. The CDR3 nucleotides are TGTGCCAGCAGCTTGGGAGGAACTAATAACTATGGCTACACCTTC.

The rearrangement joins TRBV9 to TRBJ2-3; perhaps TRBD2 as D (5 bases). V gave up 6 bases and J gave up 4 bases, with 21 bases separating them. The CDR3 has 16 residues. Germline values: CDR1 SGDLS, CDR2 YYNGEE. CDR3 DNA sequence: TGTGCCAGCACCCGCCCCCGACACGGAGGAGCAGATACGCAGTATTTT. Encoded protein: CASTRPRHGGADTQYF. Full variable domain (rest looked up from reference TRBV9 and TRBJ2-3): DSGVTQTPKHLITATGQRVTLRCSPRSGDLSVYWYQQSLDQGLQFLIQYYNGEERAKGNILERFSAQQFPDLHSELNLSSLELGDSALYFCASTRPRHGGADTQYFGPGTRLTVL.

The rearrangement joins TRBV23-1 to TRBJ2-2; 7 bases line up with TRBD1. TRBV23-1 is an ORF for which the function is uncertain. The CDR3 runs 17 residues. V was pared by 8 bases and J by 4 bases, with 16 bases of the junction left unmatched. CDR3 DNA sequence: TGCGCCAGCGTTCAACCCGTCCAGGGGGTACTCACCGGGGAGCTGTTTTTT. Amino acid sequence: CASVQPVQGVLTGELFF.

This clone was recorded once. The rearrangement uses TRBV27 and TRBJ2-7; TRBD1 agrees at 10 bases. The J segment lost 4 bases and the V segment lost 3 bases, leaving 12 bases of the junction unmatched. The CDR3 is 17 residues long. Looked up from germline, CDR1 is MNHEY and CDR2 is SMNVEV (reference sequence). The CDR3 here is CASSFYQTGGPPYEQYF. The DNA of the CDR3 is TGTGCCAGCAGTTTTTATCAGACAGGGGGCCCCCCTTACGAGCAGTACTTC.

This clone turned up a few times. The V call is TRBV5-1, the J call TRBJ2-3; 7 nucleotides agree with TRBD1. This CDR3 has 15 residues. Per germline, CDR1 SGHRS and CDR2 YFSETQ. V shed 4 bases and J 3 bases; nucleotides not matched to a gene: 8. The CDR3, as DNA: TGCGCCAGCAGCAAATTTCCGGGACAGACAGATACGCAGTATTTT. Amino acid sequence: CASSKFPGQTDTQYF.

The chain recombines TRBV6-1 with TRBJ1-5; D is ambiguous. V was shortened by 4 bases and J by 4 bases, with 26 bases between the two germline ends. Germline CDR1 is MNHNS and CDR2 is SASEGT. The CDR3 is 19 amino acids. The CDR3, as DNA: TGTGCCAGCAGTGGTTCCCCAAAGAACGACTGGTTTTGGAATCAGCCCCAGCATTTT. Protein product: CASSGSPKNDWFWNQPQHF.

The V and J genes are TRBV20-1 and TRBJ2-7; TRBD1 might be the D (6 bases). The CDR3 has 11 residues. CDR1 and CDR2 (germline): DFQATT, SNEGSKA (reference sequence). Trimming stripped 6 bases from V and 5 bases from J, with 11 bases between. The CDR3 region is CSAPDRNEQYF. CDR3 bases: TGCAGTGCCCCGGACAGAAACGAGCAGTACTTC.

Here the CDR3 reads CATEDRSGSGNTIYF. As DNA, the CDR3 is TGTGCCACCGAGGACAGGTCGGGGTCTGGAAACACCATATATTTT. The J gene is TRBJ1-3, the V gene TRBV5-4; 7 bases align to TRBD1. V lost 9 bases to trimming and J lost 1 base; unmatched junction nucleotides: 10. Germline V gives CDR1 SGHNT, CDR2 YYREEE (reference sequence). The CDR3 extends over 15 amino acids. The variable domain in full, with the rest retrieved from reference TRBV5-4 and TRBJ1-3, is ETGVTQSPTHLIKTRGQQVTLRCSSQSGHNTVSWYQQALGQGPQFIFQYYREEENGRGNFPPRFSGLQFPNYSSELNVNALELDDSALYLCATEDRSGSGNTIYFGEGSWLTVV.

Notes on this clone: Germline is not matched at one junction end, which may reflect a read error. The chain recombines TRBV6-1 with TRBJ2-7, with a possible D match to TRBD2 (6 bases). This CDR3 contains 16 residues. Germline lookup yields CDR1 MNHNS and CDR2 SASEGT. The CDR3 DNA sequence: TGTGCCAGCACTGAAAGGAGGGAGGTAAGCTCCTACGAGCAGTACTTC. Encoded protein: CASTERREVSSYEQYF.